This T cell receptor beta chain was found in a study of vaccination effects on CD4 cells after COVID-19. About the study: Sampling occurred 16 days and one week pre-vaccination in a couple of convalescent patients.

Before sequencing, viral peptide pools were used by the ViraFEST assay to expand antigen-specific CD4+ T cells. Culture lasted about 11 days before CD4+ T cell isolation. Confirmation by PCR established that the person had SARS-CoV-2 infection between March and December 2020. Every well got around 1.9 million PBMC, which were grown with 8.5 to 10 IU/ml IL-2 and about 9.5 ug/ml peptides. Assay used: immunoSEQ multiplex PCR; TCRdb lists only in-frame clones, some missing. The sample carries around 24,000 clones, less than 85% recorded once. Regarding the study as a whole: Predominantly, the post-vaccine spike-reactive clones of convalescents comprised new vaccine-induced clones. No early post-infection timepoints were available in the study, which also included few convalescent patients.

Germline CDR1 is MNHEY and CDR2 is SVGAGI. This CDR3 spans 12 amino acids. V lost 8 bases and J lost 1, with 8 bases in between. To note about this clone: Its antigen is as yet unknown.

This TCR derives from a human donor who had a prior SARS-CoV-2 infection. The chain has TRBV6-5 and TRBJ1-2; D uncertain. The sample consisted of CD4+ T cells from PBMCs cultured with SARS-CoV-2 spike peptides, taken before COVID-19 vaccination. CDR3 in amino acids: CASAPSNYGYTF. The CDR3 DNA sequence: TGTGCCAGCGCACCAAGTAACTATGGCTACACCTTC.